One sample yielded the 10 T cell receptor beta chains listed below, sequenced in a study of blood T cell repertoires in COVID-19 (TCRdb year 2020). Libraries came from the immunoSEQ multiplex PCR assay. The source is immuneACCESS, and TCRdb retained only in-frame sequences with V and J called. Part of the clones is not carried over; for the studies checked, unresolved V genes explain less than half of this, and the remainder is unexplained. This sample gives 470,000 or so clones in total; around 90% of them show up just once. The ten largest clones add up to under 2% of the sample. Sequencing was performed on PBMCs or T cells enriched from blood (not recorded which). The receptor set was obtained from a woman aged 18-35 years with acute COVID-19.

This clone appeared a single time. The chain combines TRBV28 with TRBJ1-1; a possible D gene is TRBD1 (5 bases). The CDR3 sequence is 12 residues long. Germline CDR1 is MDHEN and CDR2 is SYDVKM. V lost 9 bases and J 6 bases, leaving 14 bases between the germline ends. This CDR3 is CASTTGFAEAFF. DNA for the CDR3: TGTGCCAGTACTACAGGTTTCGCTGAAGCTTTCTTT.

This rearrangement joins TRBV7-3 to TRBJ1-1, with TRBD1 as a possible D gene (5 bases). The CDR3 extends over 15 amino acids. Trimming shortened V by 5 bases and J by 3 bases, and 16 bases separated the two germline ends. From germline, CDR1 is SGHTA and CDR2 FQGTGA. In DNA form, the CDR3 reads TGTGCCAGCAGCCAACGTGGCAGGGATTACACTGAAGCTTTCTTT. This gives the protein CASSQRGRDYTEAFF. Filled out from reference TRBV7-3 and TRBJ1-1, the complete variable domain reads GAGVSQTPSNKVTEKGKYVELRCDPISGHTALYWYRQSLGQGPEFLIYFQGTGAADDSGLPNDRFFAVRPEGSVSTLKIQRTERGDSAVYLCASSQRGRDYTEAFFGQGTRLTVV.

This clone has a single count. The rearrangement joins TRBV7-9 to TRBJ2-1; 7 positions agree with TRBD2. This CDR3 comprises 12 residues. CDR1 SEHNR and CDR2 FQNEAQ come from the germline V gene (reference sequence). Trimming at V came to 8 bases and at J to 6 bases, leaving 4 bases not matched to a gene. CDR3 sequence: CASGRALNEQFF. DNA for the CDR3: TGTGCCAGCGGGAGGGCCCTCAATGAGCAGTTCTTC. Filled out from reference TRBV7-9 and TRBJ2-1, the complete variable domain reads DTGVSQNPRHKITKRGQNVTFRCDPISEHNRLYWYRQTLGQGPEFLTYFQNEAQLEKSRLLSDRFSAERPKGSFSTLEIQRTEQGDSAMYLCASGRALNEQFFGPGTRLTVL.

This clone has just a few counts. The V and J genes are TRBV11-2 and TRBJ1-2; 10 nucleotides line up with TRBD1. Germline CDR1 and CDR2: SGHAT and FQNNGV. V gave up 6 bases and J gave up 6 bases; unmatched junction bases: 7. This CDR3 contains 14 residues. CDR3 in amino acids: CASSPGTGDNGYTF. The CDR3 DNA follows: TGTGCCAGCAGTCCCGGGACAGGGGACAATGGCTACACCTTC. Full variable domain (rest looked up from reference TRBV11-2 and TRBJ1-2): EAGVAQSPRYKIIEKRQSVAFWCNPISGHATLYWYQQILGQGPKLLIQFQNNGVVDDSQLPKDRFSAERLKGVDSTLKIQPAKLEDSAVYLCASSPGTGDNGYTFGSGTRLTVV.

CDR3 region: CASSLASLEQYF. Here the CDR3 DNA reads TGTGCCAGCAGCTTAGCTAGTCTGGAGCAGTACTTC. The rearrangement uses TRBV7-9 and TRBJ2-7, with D hard to call. Germline assignment: CDR1 SEHNR and CDR2 FQNEAQ (reference sequence). The length of the CDR3 is 12 residues. Deletions cut 0 bases from V and 7 bases from J, with 7 bases between. The whole variable domain, filled in from reference TRBV7-9 and TRBJ2-7, reads DTGVSQNPRHKITKRGQNVTFRCDPISEHNRLYWYRQTLGQGPEFLTYFQNEAQLEKSRLLSDRFSAERPKGSFSTLEIQRTEQGDSAMYLCASSLASLEQYFGPGTRLTVT.

This clone appeared once. The CDR3 coding sequence is TGCGCCAGCAGCTTGGTCCAGGGAAGCACAGATACGCAGTATTTT. This translates into CASSLVQGSTDTQYF. The chain combines TRBV5-1 with TRBJ2-3; tentative D call: TRBD1 (5 bases). Per the germline V gene, CDR1 is SGHRS and CDR2 is YFSETQ. The CDR3 totals 15 residues. V dropped 0 bases and J dropped 0 bases, with 8 bases sitting between them.

V usage is TRBV11-2 and J usage is TRBJ1-1, with D unclear. The CDR3 runs 13 residues. Germline CDR1 SGHAT, CDR2 FQNNGV. V lost 5 bases, J lost 5 bases, and 12 bases lay in between. DNA for the CDR3: TGTGCCAGCAGCCGACGACCGAGGACTGAAGCTTTCTTT. It specifies CASSRRPRTEAFF.

The genes are TRBV7-9 and TRBJ2-3, with 13 bases lining up with TRBD2. V dropped 3 bases and J dropped 0; count of bases not matched to a gene: 6. This CDR3 comprises 18 residues. Per germline, CDR1 SEHNR and CDR2 FQNEAQ (reference sequence). CDR3: CASSFPLTSGGSTDTQYF. The CDR3 DNA sequence: TGTGCCAGCAGCTTTCCTTTGACTAGCGGGGGGAGCACAGATACGCAGTATTTT.

DNA of the CDR3: TGTGCCAGCAGAACCAGGGTATCACTGGCAGGCGGGGAGCTGTTTTTT. Amino acid sequence: CASRTRVSLAGGELFF. The J gene is TRBJ2-2, the V gene TRBV28; D is possibly TRBD1 (5 bases). V was shortened by 6 bases and J by 7 bases, with 21 bases between the two germline ends. CDR1 and CDR2 (germline): MDHEN, SYDVKM. This CDR3 region has 16 residues.

The genes are TRBV15 and TRBJ1-1, with 12 bases that match TRBD1. V lost 0 bases and J lost 11; bases outside the gene matches: 10. Germline V gene lookup returns CDR1 LNHNV and CDR2 YYDKDF (reference sequence). This CDR3 region has 16 residues. CDR3 sequence: CATSRDSGTGGNRAFF. The CDR3, as DNA: TGTGCCACCAGCAGAGATTCCGGGACAGGGGGCAATAGGGCTTTCTTT.